Listed below are T cell receptor beta chains from one sample, sequenced in a study of beta chain features in type 1 diabetes. The table came from immunoSEQ multiplex PCR; TCRdb's copy has only in-frame clones and leaves some out. Found here are 30,000 to 40,000 clones, around 64% of them singletons; the top ten hold roughly 2%. Sequencing was done on a sample of Tregs from blood. These receptor sequences come from a woman aged 25 to 39 in good health. The CDR3 runs from the conserved cysteine through the conserved F or W. The D gene is left open where the match is weak. Expanded clones are given a class, and other clones once, few, many or no size at all.

V	length	D	J	size	DNA	CDR3
TRBV5-6	16	.	TRBJ2-4	.	TGTGCCAGCAGCTTGCGAGGGCACTTAGCCAAAAACATTCAGTACTTC	CASSLRGHLAKNIQYF
TRBV4-2	17	.	TRBJ2-2	.	TGTGCCAGCAGCCAAGCGGACTCTGCACCCCGGGGCGGGGAGCTGTTTTTT	CASSQADSAPRGGELFF
TRBV4-1	18	TRBD2	TRBJ2-7	.	TGCGCCAGCAGCCAAGAAGGCGTCGGGAGCGGGAGCCCCAACGAGCAGTACTTC	CASSQEGVGSGSPNEQYF
TRBV7-2	12	.	TRBJ2-3	.	TGTGCCAGCAGCTTAGAATTAGGGGAGCAGTATTTT	CASSLELGEQYF
TRBV28	11	.	TRBJ2-7	.	TGTGCCAGCAGCTTTAACTACGAGCAGTACTTC	CASSFNYEQYF
TRBV5-1	12	TRBD1	TRBJ2-1	.	TGCGCCAGCAGTCCTGGGGGGGGACAGGGGTTCTTC	CASSPGGGQGFF
TRBV27	15	.	TRBJ2-7	.	TGTGCCAGCAGTTTATCAGCGTTCAGCTCCTACGAGCAGTACTTC	CASSLSAFSSYEQYF
TRBV11-1	13	TRBD2	TRBJ2-1	.	TGTGCCAGCAGCTGGACTAGTACGCATGAGCAGTTCTTC	CASSWTSTHEQFF
TRBV28	15	.	TRBJ2-3	.	TGTGCCAGCAGTTTCGCCGGGGATTTGTCAGATACGCAGTATTTT	CASSFAGDLSDTQYF
TRBV4-2	15	.	TRBJ1-4	.	TGTGCCAGCAGCCCGAGTGTAGGGGAAGGTGAAAAACTGTTTTTT	CASSPSVGEGEKLFF
TRBV5-1	16	TRBD2	TRBJ2-1	.	TGCGCCAGCAGCTTGGTTATAGGGACTAGTGATAATGAGCAGTTCTTC	CASSLVIGTSDNEQFF
TRBV4-1	15	TRBD2	TRBJ2-5	few	TGCGCCAGCAGTCAAAGCGGGAGTGGTCAAGAGACCCAGTACTTC	CASSQSGSGQETQYF
TRBV11-2	14	TRBD2	TRBJ2-5	.	TGTGCCAGCAGCTTATTGGCGGGAGCAGAGACCCAGTACTTC	CASSLLAGAETQYF
TRBV28	12	.	TRBJ1-2	.	TGTGCCAGCAGTAGCCAGGCCTATGGCTACACCTTC	CASSSQAYGYTF
TRBV7-2	13	.	TRBJ2-1	.	TGTGCCAGCAGTGTGGGAGGGGGGAATGAGCAGTTCTTC	CASSVGGGNEQFF
TRBV7-8	13	.	TRBJ2-4	.	TGTGCCAGCAGCTTAGCGGGAGAAAACATTCAGTACTTC	CASSLAGENIQYF
TRBV11-2	13	TRBD1	TRBJ2-1	.	TGTGCCAGCGGGACAGGGACCCAGTATGAGCAGTTCTTC	CASGTGTQYEQFF
TRBV7-2	18	.	TRBJ1-5	few	TGTGCCAGCAGCCCAACTCCGACAGGCGCAGAAAGCAATCAGCCCCAGCATTTT	CASSPTPTGAESNQPQHF
TRBV7-2	14	TRBD2	TRBJ2-1	.	TGTGCCAGCAGCACCCCGGGACTAGTCTCTGAGCAGTTCTTC	CASSTPGLVSEQFF
TRBV4-2	14	TRBD2	TRBJ2-5	.	TGTGCCAGCAGCCAAGTAGCGGGAAAAGAGACCCAGTACTTC	CASSQVAGKETQYF
TRBV28	15	TRBD2	TRBJ2-7	few	TGTGCCAGCAGTTTAGCGGGACTAGCGGGCTACGAGCAGTACTTC	CASSLAGLAGYEQYF
TRBV7-2	13	.	TRBJ2-1	.	TGTGCCAGCACCCTGGGGCTTTACAGTGAGCAGTTCTTC	CASTLGLYSEQFF
TRBV7-9	15	TRBD2	TRBJ2-3	once	TGTGCCAGCAGCCGGCCAAGCGGGATCTTCGTTACGCAGTATTTT	CASSRPSGIFVTQYF
TRBV14	13	.	TRBJ1-1	.	TGTGCCAGCAGCCAATACATCCAGACTGAAGCTTTCTTT	CASSQYIQTEAFF
TRBV29-1	14	.	TRBJ1-1	.	TGCAGCGTTGAGCCACAGGGTCAGGGCACTGAAGCTTTCTTT	CSVEPQGQGTEAFF
TRBV5-4	13	.	TRBJ1-2	.	TGTGCCAGCAGCTTGGAAGGACCAGGGGGCTACACCTTC	CASSLEGPGGYTF
TRBV13	15	TRBD2	TRBJ2-7	.	TGTGCCAGCAGCGAATGGACTAGCGGAAGATACGAGCAGTACTTC	CASSEWTSGRYEQYF
TRBV6-1	13	.	TRBJ1-1	once	TGTGCCAGCAGTGGCGAAGAGTGGACTGAAGCTTTCTTT	CASSGEEWTEAFF
TRBV6-6	14	TRBD1	TRBJ1-1	.	TGTGCCAGCAAGATCGGACAGGGGAGAACTGAAGCTTTCTTT	CASKIGQGRTEAFF
TRBV6-5	14	TRBD2	TRBJ2-7	.	TGTGCCAGCAGGGACCGACTAGCAGTCTACGAGCAGTACTTC	CASRDRLAVYEQYF
TRBV5-6	19	TRBD1	TRBJ2-7	.	TGTGCCAGCTCCCGCCCGGAACGGGGATTCAGGGACAGGGGCTACGAGCAGTACTTC	CASSRPERGFRDRGYEQYF
TRBV23-1	15	.	TRBJ1-1	.	TGCGCCAGCAGTCAGTTGAGGCAGGGGACCACTGAAGCTTTCTTT	CASSQLRQGTTEAFF
TRBV29-1	15	.	TRBJ2-7	.	TGCAGCGCGGTGGGGGCAGGCGGATGGCTACGCGAGCAGTACTTC	CSAVGAGGWLREQYF
TRBV6-1	16	TRBD2	TRBJ2-4	.	TGTGCCAGCAGTGGTAGCGGGAATTCGTTGGTAAACATTCAGTACTTC	CASSGSGNSLVNIQYF
TRBV29-1	12	.	TRBJ2-7	.	TGCAGCGCGATAGGACAGCGCCTGGAGGTATACTTC	CSAIGQRLEVYF
TRBV7-3	15	.	TRBJ2-3	.	TGTGCCAGCAGCCTACAGGGATTTGACACAGATACGCAGTATTTT	CASSLQGFDTDTQYF
TRBV18	12	.	TRBJ2-1	few	TGTGCCAGCTCACCACCTAGTGCTGAGCAGTTCTTC	CASSPPSAEQFF
TRBV7-6	11	.	TRBJ2-3	.	TGTGCCAGCAGCTTAGAGGGAGCGCAGTATTTT	CASSLEGAQYF
TRBV28	12	TRBD1	TRBJ2-7	.	TGTGCCAGCAGCCCGGACAGGGGCGAGCAGTACTTC	CASSPDRGEQYF
TRBV7-9	16	TRBD1	TRBJ1-2	.	TGTGCCAGCAGCCCCTGGTCGGGACAGGGGCTCAAGGGCTACACCTTC	CASSPWSGQGLKGYTF